This TCR beta chain was captured by sequencing in a study of T cells in Graves' hyperthyroidism and ophthalmopathy. Template material for amplifying TCR beta CDR3 regions consisted of RNA transcripts. First-round RT-PCR of the TCR CDR3 relied on the HTBI primer set. One entry per CDR3 protein, called by TCRdb with MiXCR from the multiplex PCR reads. The data show fewer than 550,000 distinct CDR3 sequences, roughly a quarter seen once. The TCR sequence derives from a woman in her thirties with Graves' ophthalmopathy. The sequenced sample was blood.

CDR3 nucleotides: TGTGCCAGCAGCCCTGAACTTTACCAAGAGACCCAGTACTTC. It encodes CASSPELYQETQYF. The V gene is TRBV7-9, the J gene TRBJ2-5; D ambiguous. CDR1 and CDR2 (germline): SEHNR, FQNEAQ (reference sequence). The CDR3 contains 14 residues. The V and J ends lost 5 bases and 0 bases respectively, with 10 bases between them.